This T cell receptor beta chain appears in the sequencing data of a study of blood T cell repertoires in COVID-19. On the study more broadly: The United States, Italy and Spain provided the acute and convalescent COVID-19 samples. PBMCs, B-cell-depleted T cells, or T cells were the source of the cDNA or gDNA that made up the material.

Methods used by the authors: For nucleated cells, counts were estimated from reference gene primer amplification. Clones were read by immunoSEQ multiplex PCR, and TCRdb kept only the in-frame ones, dropping some. V, J and clone size reflect that table, while D and trimming were determined from the DNA. The repertoire holds about 66,000 clones, with about 86% as singletons. V shed 4 bases and J shed 5 bases, with 17 bases lying between them. The germline gives CDR1 SQVTM, CDR2 ANQGSEA. CDR3 length equals 15 residues. Sequenced: peripheral blood. The chain links TRBV29-1 to TRBJ2-2, with D tentatively TRBD1 (7 bases). The receptor was isolated from a man aged 45-65 years with active COVID-19. CDR3 sequence: CSVGRGVGETGELFF. As DNA, the CDR3 is TGCAGCGTTGGCAGGGGGGTTGGAGAAACCGGGGAGCTGTTTTTT.